One T cell receptor beta chain is described in this entry. Clones were sequenced by immunoSEQ multiplex PCR, and TCRdb holds only the in-frame ones, with some missing. The sample lists 150,000 to 200,000 clones; roughly 88% were seen once. These data originate in a study of T cell responses to AZD1222 COVID-19 vaccine. From germline, CDR1 is MGHRA and CDR2 YSYEKL. V was cut by 4 bases and J by 2 bases, with 11 bases left in between. The CDR3 runs to 14 residues. Sequencing used peripheral blood, obtained on day 0 of AZD1222 vaccination. The source is an adult in good health. V and J are TRBV4-1 and TRBJ1-1, with D tentatively TRBD1 (5 bases). CDR3 in amino acids: CASSPVGLNTEAFF. The CDR3 DNA sequence: TGCGCCAGCAGCCCTGTGGGGCTCAACACTGAAGCTTTCTTT.